The entry that follows covers one T cell receptor beta chain sequence. Its antigen is unidentified. TCRdb reprocessed the 5' RACE reads with MiXCR, giving one entry per CDR3 protein. The data contain 100,000 to 150,000 distinct CDR3 sequences, approximately 9% of them singletons. The sample is drawn from a study of T cells after yellow fever vaccination. General study results and limits: Although the secondary response was weaker, it peaked faster, at day 5 versus 15. Overlap between CD4 and CD8 compartments was detected for a small share of clonotypes.

The CDR3 loop spans 14 amino acids. Germline-derived CDR1 and CDR2 are MNHEY and SVGAGI. Germline trimming cut 6 bases from V and 2 bases from J; bases unmatched to any gene: 4. The receptor's source is a man in his late teens or twenties who received the YFV17D yellow fever vaccine. Source: CD8+ T cells sorted from PBMCs, taken on the day of the yellow fever booster vaccination. V and J are TRBV6-5 and TRBJ2-3; 8 bases are shared with TRBD2. In DNA form, the CDR3 reads TGTGCCAGCAGCGGGGGGGCCCACACAGATACGCAGTATTTT. Translated: CASSGGAHTDTQYF.